The present T cell receptor beta chain was sequenced within a study of lymphopenia after photon versus proton radiotherapy. In regard to this clone: Its specificity is unknown.

This CDR3 comprises 15 residues. The germline V gene encodes CDR1 SGHKS and CDR2 YYEKEE (reference sequence). Unmatched junction bases numbered 7, after V lost 3 bases and J lost 4 bases. Study observations and caveats: After lymphocyte nadir, photon-treated repertoires showed oligoclonal expansion, especially CD8+ Temra. Proton therapy kept repertoires fairly stable, unlike photons, which gained effector/memory cells.

TCRdb's table, derived via immunoSEQ multiplex PCR, lists solely in-frame clones and lacks some. The table lists 30,000 to 45,000 clones, about 85% of them singletons. Sequencing was performed on peripheral blood, taken from a patient treated with photon-based radiotherapy. The sequence derives from a man aged 45-65 years with gastric cancer. This chain uses TRBV5-5 with TRBJ2-7; 10 bases agree with TRBD2. CDR3 amino acids: CASSYGLADRYEQYF. For the CDR3, the DNA is TGTGCCAGCAGCTACGGACTAGCGGACCGGTACGAGCAGTACTTC.